The 5 T cell receptor beta chains in this list originate from one sample, sequenced in a study of tumor-infiltrating lymphocytes in primary liver carcinoma. TCR beta cDNA was made from 400 to 500 ng total RNA with a constant-region primer. Modified slightly, ARM-PCR produced TCR beta libraries over three nested multiplex PCR rounds. With TRBV1-TRBV30 forward primers and a C-beta reverse primer, the first two PCR rounds were run for around 10 cycles each. A single record per CDR3 protein comes from TCRdb applying MiXCR to the multiplex PCR reads. The repertoire holds some 180,000 distinct CDR3 sequences, 50% to 75% seen once, with approximately 68% in the top ten. Germline DNA was extracted too, while blood RNA derived from unsorted whole blood. What was sequenced was peripheral blood. The receptors come from a man aged 40-49 years with primary liver carcinoma and hepatitis B virus infection.

This clonotype was observed a few times. V usage is TRBV10-3 and J usage is TRBJ2-1; TRBD2 aligns across 9 bases. Unmatched junction bases numbered 11, after V lost 6 bases and J lost 8 bases. Germline V gives CDR1 ENHRY, CDR2 SYGVKD. CDR3 length: 15 residues. The CDR3: CAISSGLALQDEQFF. For the CDR3, the DNA is TGTGCCATCAGCTCCGGACTAGCGTTGCAGGATGAGCAGTTCTTC.

As to this clonotype: A read error may produce the germline difference seen at one junction end. CDR3 DNA: TGTGCCAGCAGCCTCACAGTACAGAACACCGGGGAGCTGGTTTTT. Its translation: CASSLTVQNTGELVF. The chain joins TRBV11-1 to TRBJ2-2; a weak D match, TRBD2 (5 bases). CDR1 and CDR2 from the germline V gene are SGHAT and FQDESV (reference sequence). The length of the CDR3 is 15 residues.

The chain uses TRBV11-2 and TRBJ2-7, with 11 positions matching TRBD2. Trimming removed 5 bases from V and 4 bases from J; junction bases left unmatched: 7. Germline CDR1 is SGHAT and CDR2 is FQNNGV. This CDR3 has 15 amino acids. The CDR3 DNA reads as TGTGCCAGCAGCCCCCGTCGACTAGCGGGATACGAGCAGTACTTC. Its translation: CASSPRRLAGYEQYF.

Comment on this clonotype: Its ends do not fully match the called genes, so a read error is possible. The CDR3 DNA sequence: TGCGCCAGCAACCAAACGGGAATAGCGGGAGCAGATACGCAGTATTTT. Translating it yields CASNQTGIAGADTQYF. This sequence joins TRBV4-1 and TRBJ2-3; 9 nucleotides agree with TRBD2. Looked up from germline, CDR1 is MGHRA and CDR2 is YSYEKL. CDR3 size: 16 residues.

V usage is TRBV19 and J usage is TRBJ2-7; D remains ambiguous. Looked up from germline, CDR1 is LNHDA and CDR2 is SQIVND (reference sequence). The CDR3 covers 13 residues. V lost 3 bases and J 3 bases, leaving 9 bases between the germline ends. The CDR3 loop reads CASSIRLNYEQYF. The CDR3 coding sequence is TGTGCCAGTAGTATTCGGCTAAACTACGAGCAGTACTTC.